A single sample is the source of the 13 T cell receptor beta chains below, sequenced in a study of blood T cell repertoires in COVID-19 (dated by TCRdb to about 2020). Library prep was done by the immunoSEQ multiplex PCR assay. TCRdb retrieved this table from immuneACCESS and kept in-frame rearrangements only. Not all clones are present; in checked studies, unresolved V genes account for under half, and no reason is known for the remainder. In this sample the table shows about 170,000 clones, roughly 93% of which occur a single time. Together, the top ten hold roughly 4.5% of the sample. Sequencing was performed on peripheral blood. The receptors were sampled from a man aged 18-30 years with COVID-19, enrolled during active disease.

This chain joins TRBV5-1 and TRBJ2-3, with 7 bases aligning to TRBD2. With V trimmed by 1 base and J by 1 base, 0 bases remained unmatched. The CDR3 spans 14 residues. The germline gives CDR1 SGHRS, CDR2 YFSETQ. CDR3 sequence reads: CASSLLAGTDTQYF. CDR3 DNA sequence: TGCGCCAGCAGCTTGCTAGCGGGCACAGATACGCAGTATTTT. Looking up the rest from reference TRBV5-1 and TRBJ2-3 gives the full variable domain: KAGVTQTPRYLIKTRGQQVTLSCSPISGHRSVSWYQQTPGQGLQFLFEYFSETQRNKGNFPGRFSGRQFSNSRSEMNVSTLELGDSALYLCASSLLAGTDTQYFGPGTRLTVL.

The CDR3 DNA follows: TGTGCCAGCAGTCTACCGGGTCCTAATTCACCCCTCCACTTT. Protein product: CASSLPGPNSPLHF. The rearrangement links TRBV28 to TRBJ1-6; D gene ambiguous. This CDR3 spans 14 amino acids. Germline CDR1 and CDR2: MDHEN and SYDVKM. V lost 5 bases to trimming and J lost 6 bases, with 11 bases between them.

The chain combines TRBV9 with TRBJ2-3; 11 bases match TRBD2. Trimming cost V 4 bases and J 5 bases; bases outside gene matches: 6. The CDR3 consists of 15 residues. Germline CDR1 reads SGDLS; CDR2 reads YYNGEE. The CDR3: CASSPIGTSGDTQYF. The CDR3 DNA sequence: TGTGCCAGCAGCCCAATCGGGACTAGCGGAGATACGCAGTATTTT.

The gene calls are TRBV27 and TRBJ2-3; TRBD2 agrees at 11 bases. This CDR3 spans 13 amino acids. Germline V lookup: CDR1 MNHEY, CDR2 SMNVEV (reference sequence). J lost 7 bases, V lost 6 bases, and 3 bases had no gene match. CDR3 DNA: TGTGCCAGCAGCCCTAGCGGGGGGTATACGCAGTATTTT. It codes for CASSPSGGYTQYF.

The chain employs TRBV6-6 and TRBJ1-6; D gene ambiguous. CDR3 size: 16 residues. The V gene lost 1 base and the J gene lost 7 bases, with 14 bases spanning the gap. Germline CDR1 and CDR2: MNHNY and SVGAGI (reference sequence). The CDR3, as DNA: TGTGCCAGCAGTTACTTTACTGAGGGTCCCAATTCACCCCTCCACTTT. Encoded protein: CASSYFTEGPNSPLHF.

This chain connects TRBV24-1 to TRBJ2-1; TRBD2 is a possible D gene (5 bases). The germline gives CDR1 KGHDR, CDR2 SFDVKD. This CDR3 spans 16 amino acids. The ends were cut back, 0 bases at V and 10 bases at J, with 18 bases in the middle. This chain's CDR3 is CATSDLHSEPFVEQFF. The CDR3 DNA sequence: TGTGCCACCAGTGATTTGCATAGCGAACCGTTTGTGGAGCAGTTCTTC.

The chain employs TRBV13 and TRBJ2-7; TRBD2 matches at 10 bases. The CDR3 sequence is 15 residues long. Germline V CDR1 and CDR2: PRHDT, FYEKMQ (reference sequence). V shed 0 bases, J shed 2 bases, and the junction held 1 base outside the gene matches. The CDR3 sequence is CASSLGLAGAYEQYF. CDR3 DNA: TGTGCCAGCAGCTTAGGTCTAGCGGGGGCCTACGAGCAGTACTTC.

For the CDR3, the DNA is TGTGCCAGCGAGGGCAGCCCAGCTGGGGGCTACACCTTC. Translated, it gives CASEGSPAGGYTF. V and J are TRBV28 and TRBJ1-2; D not certain. The CDR3 is 13 residues long. Germline assignment: CDR1 MDHEN and CDR2 SYDVKM. The V end was cut by 8 bases, the J end by 8 bases, with 18 bases between.

The chain has TRBV12-3 or TRBV12-4 and TRBJ1-5; D uncertain. V was clipped by 3 bases and J by 4 bases, with 7 bases between them. There are 13 residues in the CDR3. The DNA of the CDR3 is TGTGCCAGCAGTTTCTCGGGGAATCAGCCCCAGCATTTT. Translated, it gives CASSFSGNQPQHF.

The genes are TRBV4-3 and TRBJ2-1; D may be TRBD2 (6 bases). The length of the CDR3 is 13 residues. Germline V gene sequence: CDR1 LGHNA, CDR2 YSLEER. V was cut by 8 bases and J by 3 bases, with 11 bases left in between. The CDR3 region is CASGTEIYNEQFF. The DNA for the CDR3 is TGCGCCAGCGGGACTGAGATCTACAATGAGCAGTTCTTC.

This sequence joins TRBV27 and TRBJ1-1, with D tentatively TRBD1 (5 bases). The germline gives CDR1 MNHEY, CDR2 SMNVEV (reference sequence). V was trimmed by 3 bases and J by 3 bases, leaving 8 bases between them. This CDR3 is built from 13 residues. The DNA of the CDR3 is TGTGCCAGCAGTTTCAGGGTAGACACTGAAGCTTTCTTT. Its protein is CASSFRVDTEAFF.

J is TRBJ2-2 and V is TRBV4-3; TRBD1 is a possible D gene (6 bases). The CDR3 totals 17 residues. The germline CDR1 and CDR2 sequences are LGHNA and YSLEER. Trimming shortened V by 3 bases and J by 4 bases, and 18 bases separated the two germline ends. The CDR3 sequence: CASSQVLDMTGTGELFF. In DNA, the CDR3 is TGCGCCAGCAGCCAGGTGCTTGACATGACAGGCACCGGGGAGCTGTTTTTT.

V is TRBV6-5 and J is TRBJ2-7; 9 nucleotides line up with TRBD1. This CDR3 is built from 14 residues. Germline V lookup: CDR1 MNHEY, CDR2 SVGAGI. Losses at the gene ends were 7 bases for V and 4 bases for J; bases not matched to a gene: 8. The CDR3 spells CASTLDRGTYEQYF. As DNA, the CDR3 is TGTGCCAGCACCCTAGACAGGGGGACGTACGAGCAGTACTTC.